This T cell receptor beta chain was retrieved from a study of blood T cell repertoires in COVID-19. V lost 1 base and J lost 3, with 8 bases in between. The CDR3 length is 13 residues. Looked up from germline, CDR1 is SGHRS and CDR2 is YFSETQ. This clone was seen a few times. Data came from immunoSEQ multiplex PCR; TCRdb stores just in-frame clones and leaves some out. The repertoire holds some 250,000 clones, with around nine tenths as singletons. While infection was still active, Seattle patients were enrolled and then followed longitudinally. The TCR originated in a woman in her sixties or seventies with COVID-19, enrolled during active disease. The gene calls are TRBV5-1 and TRBJ2-7; D is undetermined. Sequencing input: peripheral blood. The CDR3 region is CASSLLNNYEQYF. For the CDR3, the DNA is TGCGCCAGCAGCTTGTTGAACAACTACGAGCAGTACTTC.